The 29 T cell receptor beta chains reported below all come from one sample, sequenced in a study of blood T cell repertoires in COVID-19. The data were produced by immunoSEQ multiplex PCR, yet TCRdb's version contains in-frame clones alone and is incomplete. The profile shows approximately 450,000 clones, approximately 90% of them singletons. Material: PBMCs or T cells enriched from blood (not recorded which). The source of these receptors is a young man who had recovered from COVID-19.

The chain recombines TRBV7-8 with TRBJ2-1, with D perhaps matching TRBD2 (5 bases). With 1 base removed from V and 1 base from J, the gap between germline ends came to 14 bases. Looked up from germline, CDR1 is SGHVS and CDR2 is FQNEAQ. The CDR3 totals 17 residues. CDR3 amino acids: CASSLGLTERSYNEQFF. For the CDR3, the DNA is TGTGCCAGCAGCTTAGGACTGACTGAGCGGTCCTACAATGAGCAGTTCTTC.

This clone was counted only a few times. This chain joins TRBV6-5 and TRBJ2-3; 8 bases match TRBD2. Germline CDR1 is MNHEY and CDR2 is SVGAGI. V trimming: 5 bases; J trimming: 0 bases; junction bases outside the gene matches: 4. CDR3 length: 15 residues. Written as DNA, the CDR3 is TGTGCCAGCAGTAATTTAGCGGGGAGCACAGATACGCAGTATTTT. The encoded protein is CASSNLAGSTDTQYF.

The chain recombines TRBV7-3 with TRBJ2-3; D remains ambiguous. Looked up from germline, CDR1 is SGHTA and CDR2 is FQGTGA. With 5 bases removed from V and 3 bases from J, the gap between germline ends came to 9 bases. The CDR3 runs to 13 residues. CDR3 protein: CASSRGSTDTQYF. CDR3 sequence (DNA): TGTGCCAGCAGCAGAGGATCTACAGATACGCAGTATTTT.

The chain is built from TRBV29-1 and TRBJ2-6, with D possibly being TRBD2 (7 bases). Trimming removed 5 bases from V and 2 bases from J, with 13 bases in between. The CDR3 contains 15 residues. The germline gives CDR1 SQVTM, CDR2 ANQGSEA. CDR3 DNA sequence: TGCAGCGTTATTGGGGGGGCGGCTGGGGCCAACGTCCTGACTTTC. Its translation: CSVIGGAAGANVLTF.

This clone was seen a handful of times. The chain couples TRBV29-1 to TRBJ2-1, with 8 bases identical to TRBD1. This CDR3 comprises 14 residues. Germline V CDR1 and CDR2: SQVTM, ANQGSEA. V lost 5 bases, J lost 8 bases, and 11 bases stayed unmatched. CDR3: CSVHRGKARDEQFF. In nucleotides, the CDR3 is TGCAGCGTTCACAGGGGGAAAGCGCGGGATGAGCAGTTCTTC.

The V gene is TRBV28, the J gene TRBJ1-4; 11 nucleotides agree with TRBD1. CDR3 length: 14 residues. Per the germline V gene, CDR1 is MDHEN and CDR2 is SYDVKM. V lost 5 bases to trimming and J lost 7 bases; unmatched junction nucleotides: 3. The chain's CDR3 is CASSTGQGVEKLFF. The CDR3 DNA sequence: TGTGCCAGCAGTACGGGACAGGGGGTTGAAAAACTGTTTTTT.

V gene TRBV15 combines with J gene TRBJ2-3, with D possibly TRBD2 on 5 matching bases. The CDR3 has 19 amino acids. The ends were cut back, 1 base at V and 8 bases at J, with 28 bases in the middle. CDR1 is LNHNV and CDR2 is YYDKDF in the germline V gene (reference sequence). DNA of the CDR3: TGTGCCACCAGCAGAGGGGTTAGAGGGCTGAGTATCACAGATGGTACGCAGTATTTT. Its translation: CATSRGVRGLSITDGTQYF. The full variable domain, its missing parts supplied by reference TRBV15 and TRBJ2-3, is DAMVIQNPRYQVTQFGKPVTLSCSQTLNHNVMYWYQQKSSQAPKLLFHYYDKDFNNEADTPDNFQSRRPNTSFCFLDIRSPGLGDTAMYLCATSRGVRGLSITDGTQYFGPGTRLTVL.

The chain links TRBV5-1 to TRBJ2-3; TRBD2 is a possible D gene (7 bases). CDR1 is SGHRS and CDR2 is YFSETQ in the germline V gene. V lost 6 bases to trimming and J lost 1 base, with 15 bases between them. The CDR3 has 15 amino acids. The CDR3, as DNA: TGCGCCAGCACCCCAGGGGCGGGAGGCACAGATACGCAGTATTTT. It codes for CASTPGAGGTDTQYF. Combining the CDR3 with reference TRBV5-1 and TRBJ2-3 gives the whole variable domain KAGVTQTPRYLIKTRGQQVTLSCSPISGHRSVSWYQQTPGQGLQFLFEYFSETQRNKGNFPGRFSGRQFSNSRSEMNVSTLELGDSALYLCASTPGAGGTDTQYFGPGTRLTVL.

The chain links TRBV5-1 to TRBJ1-3; 10 bases are a match to TRBD1. Germline V gene lookup returns CDR1 SGHRS and CDR2 YFSETQ. With 4 bases clipped from V and 2 bases from J, the junction kept 9 bases outside the gene matches. This CDR3 is built from 17 residues. This chain's CDR3 is CASSPGTGDGTGNTIYF. The CDR3 coding sequence is TGCGCCAGCAGCCCCGGGACAGGGGACGGCACTGGAAACACCATATATTTT.

The rearrangement joins TRBV28 to TRBJ1-6; D not certain. CDR3 length: 11 residues. CDR1 MDHEN and CDR2 SYDVKM come from the germline V gene. The V end lost 5 bases, the J end lost 10 bases, and 6 bases lay between the germline ends. CDR3 loop: CASSEQSPLHF. The CDR3 DNA reads as TGTGCCAGCAGTGAACAATCACCCCTCCACTTT.

The chain carries TRBV20-1 and TRBJ2-2; D is unclear. This CDR3 spans 11 amino acids. V shed 2 bases and J shed 6 bases, with 4 bases lying between them. CDR1 is DFQATT and CDR2 is SNEGSKA in the germline V gene (reference sequence). For the CDR3, the DNA is TGCAGTGCTAGATCGGCCGGGGAGCTGTTTTTT. Residues: CSARSAGELFF.

The chain has TRBV14 and TRBJ2-7, with 7 positions matching TRBD1. The V segment lost 4 bases and the J segment 0 bases; nucleotides outside the gene matches: 6. The CDR3 runs to 15 residues. Per germline, CDR1 SGHDN and CDR2 FVKESK. The DNA of the CDR3 is TGTGCCAGCAGCCCAGGACAGGTCAGCTCCTACGAGCAGTACTTC. The encoded protein is CASSPGQVSSYEQYF.

V is TRBV3-1 (or the pseudogene TRBV3-2) and J is TRBJ2-7, with D perhaps TRBD1 (5 bases). Germline V lookup: CDR1 LGHDT, CDR2 YNNKEL (reference sequence). The V end lost 1 base, the J end lost 2 bases, and 12 bases lay between the germline ends. The CDR3 has 15 residues. This CDR3 reads CASSQVWQGPYEQYF. For the CDR3, the DNA is TGTGCCAGCAGCCAAGTTTGGCAGGGTCCCTACGAGCAGTACTTC.

The V and J genes are TRBV28 and TRBJ1-3, with TRBD1 matching 7 bases. Germline trimming cut 5 bases from V and 6 bases from J; bases unmatched to any gene: 10. Germline V gene data show CDR1 as MDHEN and CDR2 as SYDVKM. The CDR3 is 15 amino acids. The CDR3 loop reads CASSPPGQSLNTIYF. In DNA form, the CDR3 reads TGTGCCAGCAGTCCCCCGGGACAGAGCCTAAACACCATATATTTT.

The rearrangement links TRBV14 to TRBJ1-1; D remains ambiguous. This CDR3 spans 16 amino acids. Trimming pared 2 bases from V and 1 base from J, leaving 14 bases between. Looked up from germline, CDR1 is SGHDN and CDR2 is FVKESK. CDR3 region: CASSQPSLRKNTEAFF. CDR3 nucleotide sequence: TGTGCCAGCAGCCAACCCTCCCTGCGGAAGAACACTGAAGCTTTCTTT.

On this clone: This sample includes further DNA sequences coding for the same CDR3. The V and J genes are TRBV6-5 and TRBJ2-7; TRBD2 aligns across 11 bases. With V trimmed by 6 bases and J by 4 bases, 2 bases remained unmatched. From germline, CDR1 is MNHEY and CDR2 SVGAGI. The CDR3 extends over 13 amino acids. CDR3 nucleotides: TGTGCCAGCAGAGGACTAGCGGGTTACGAGCAGTACTTC. Amino acids: CASRGLAGYEQYF.

This chain joins TRBV5-1 and TRBJ1-2; 11 nucleotides align to TRBD1. J was trimmed by 4 bases and V by 0 bases; bases with no gene match: 11. This CDR3 is 18 amino acids long. CDR1 and CDR2 from the germline V gene are SGHRS and YFSETQ. CDR3 in amino acids: CASSLVGQGVTQFYGYTF. The CDR3 bases are TGCGCCAGCAGCTTGGTGGGACAGGGGGTTACCCAGTTCTATGGCTACACCTTC.

The gene calls are TRBV3-1 (or the pseudogene TRBV3-2) and TRBJ2-4, with 12 bases aligning to TRBD2. Looked up from germline, CDR1 is LGHDT and CDR2 is YNNKEL (reference sequence). This CDR3 has 16 residues. V lost 1 base and J lost 5; bases outside the gene matches: 3. The DNA for the CDR3 is TGTGCCAGCAGCCAAGTTTCTAGCGGGAGGGAAAACATTCAGTACTTC. Translated: CASSQVSSGRENIQYF.

This clone appeared a single time. The chain couples TRBV30 to TRBJ1-5, with D possibly TRBD1 on 5 matching bases. CDR1 is GTSNPN and CDR2 is SVGIG in the germline V gene (reference sequence). V was clipped by 3 bases and J by 3 bases, with 15 bases between them. The CDR3 runs 15 residues. The CDR3 nucleotides read TGTGCCTGGAGCCCTAACGGGGGACCCAATCAGCCCCAGCATTTT. Protein sequence: CAWSPNGGPNQPQHF.

This chain joins TRBV29-1 and TRBJ2-5; tentatively, D is TRBD2 (5 bases). Deletions cut 6 bases from V and 1 base from J, with 9 bases between. The CDR3 contains 12 residues. Germline V CDR1 and CDR2: SQVTM, ANQGSEA. This CDR3 is CSVATSQETQYF. The CDR3 nucleotides are TGCAGCGTCGCTACTAGCCAAGAGACCCAGTACTTC.

V usage is TRBV5-1 and J usage is TRBJ2-7, with 8 bases that match TRBD1. CDR1 and CDR2 (germline): SGHRS, YFSETQ. This CDR3 spans 15 amino acids. V lost 2 bases, J lost 0 bases, and 4 bases stayed unmatched. The CDR3: CASSFGTGSSYEQYF. The CDR3 DNA sequence: TGCGCCAGCAGCTTCGGGACAGGAAGCTCCTACGAGCAGTACTTC.

The gene calls are TRBV7-9 and TRBJ1-6; maybe TRBD1 (6 bases). With 1 base removed from V and 10 bases from J, the gap between germline ends came to 11 bases. The germline V gene has CDR1 SEHNR and CDR2 FQNEAQ (reference sequence). The CDR3 has 14 amino acids. The CDR3 here is CASSLDRAHSPLHF. CDR3 in DNA: TGTGCCAGCAGCTTAGACAGGGCACACTCACCCCTCCACTTT. The variable domain in full, with the rest retrieved from reference TRBV7-9 and TRBJ1-6, is DTGVSQNPRHKITKRGQNVTFRCDPISEHNRLYWYRQTLGQGPEFLTYFQNEAQLEKSRLLSDRFSAERPKGSFSTLEIQRTEQGDSAMYLCASSLDRAHSPLHFGNGTRLTVT.

The V gene is TRBV12-5, the J gene TRBJ2-3, with 7 bases matching TRBD2. CDR3 length: 15 amino acids. CDR1 LGHNT and CDR2 FRNRAP come from the germline V gene. V was pared by 3 bases and J by 2 bases, with 5 bases of the junction left unmatched. The CDR3 nucleotides are TGTGCTAGTGGTTTATTAGCGGGCCTCACAGATACGCAGTATTTT. Translated: CASGLLAGLTDTQYF.

The chain joins TRBV5-4 to TRBJ2-5; possible D gene TRBD1, 6 bases. CDR3 size: 15 residues. The V end was cut by 4 bases, the J end by 2 bases, with 15 bases between. Germline CDR1 SGHNT, CDR2 YYREEE (reference sequence). CDR3 nucleotides: TGTGCCAGCAGCATTGGGGGCCCGGGGCAAGAGACCCAGTACTTC. This codes for CASSIGGPGQETQYF.

V and J are TRBV3-1 (or the pseudogene TRBV3-2) and TRBJ2-7, with 9 positions matching TRBD1. Germline V gives CDR1 LGHDT, CDR2 YNNKEL (reference sequence). This CDR3 spans 16 amino acids. V was pared by 1 base and J by 4 bases, with 8 bases of the junction left unmatched. CDR3 sequence (DNA): TGTGCCAGCAGCCAAGGGTGGGGAGACAGGGGGTACGAGCAGTACTTC. Protein sequence: CASSQGWGDRGYEQYF.

The genes are TRBV5-4 and TRBJ1-4; no reliable D call. CDR1 and CDR2 from the germline V gene are SGHNT and YYREEE (reference sequence). The CDR3 spans 13 residues. Between the trimmed V and J ends, which lost 0 bases and 4 bases, there was a span of 4 bases. The CDR3 loop is CASSLDRNEKLFF. The CDR3 region has the DNA TGTGCCAGCAGCTTGGATCGTAATGAAAAACTGTTTTTT.

This clone was counted between two and nine times. The genes are TRBV10-3 and TRBJ2-7; D is perhaps TRBD1 (5 bases). V was cut by 8 bases and J by 2 bases, with 16 bases left in between. The CDR3 is made up of 14 amino acids. In germline, CDR1 is ENHRY, CDR2 SYGVKD. Here the CDR3 reads CAISRVGQPYEQYF. Here the CDR3 DNA reads TGTGCCATCTCTAGAGTCGGACAACCCTACGAGCAGTACTTC.

J is TRBJ1-6 and V is TRBV6-5, with 7 bases that match TRBD1. There are 13 residues in the CDR3. Looked up from germline, CDR1 is MNHEY and CDR2 is SVGAGI. V was clipped by 5 bases and J by 10 bases; unmatched bases: 5. The CDR3 coding sequence is TGTGCCAGCAGTAGGGGGCCGTCGTCACCCCTCCACTTT. Translated: CASSRGPSSPLHF.

The chain links TRBV27 to TRBJ2-2, with TRBD2 matching 13 bases. Germline V CDR1 and CDR2: MNHEY, SMNVEV (reference sequence). The CDR3 consists of 20 residues. V shed 7 bases, J shed 7 bases, and the junction held 21 bases outside the gene matches. The DNA of the CDR3 is TGTGCCAGCACTACCCCCGCACCGGGACTAGCGGGATATTTTGACGGGGAGCTGTTTTTT. Its translation is CASTTPAPGLAGYFDGELFF.